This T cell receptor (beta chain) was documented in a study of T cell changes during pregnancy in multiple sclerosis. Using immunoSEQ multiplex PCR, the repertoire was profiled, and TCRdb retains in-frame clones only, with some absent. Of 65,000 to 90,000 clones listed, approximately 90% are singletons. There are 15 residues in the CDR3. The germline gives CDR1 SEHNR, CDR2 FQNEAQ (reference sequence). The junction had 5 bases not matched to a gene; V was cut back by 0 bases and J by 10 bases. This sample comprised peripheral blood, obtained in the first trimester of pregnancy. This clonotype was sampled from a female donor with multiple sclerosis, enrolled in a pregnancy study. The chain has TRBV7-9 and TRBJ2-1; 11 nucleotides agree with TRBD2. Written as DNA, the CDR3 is TGTGCCAGCAGCTTAGCGTCTAGCGGGAGGCCCGAGCAGTTCTTC. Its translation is CASSLASSGRPEQFF.